A single sample gave rise to the 15 T cell receptor beta chains below, sequenced in a study of identical twins. TCRdb passed the 5' RACE reads through MiXCR, listing each CDR3 protein once. Altogether about 530,000 distinct CDR3 sequences are present, around 15% being singletons, with the ten largest covering roughly 0.42%. This sample also appeared in a second study, on yellow fever vaccine responses in identical twins.

The sequencing input was CD4+ T cells sorted from blood. The source of these receptors is a young woman in good health.

This clonotype occurred many times. This chain joins TRBV7-6 and TRBJ2-1; D is unresolved. The CDR3 loop spans 13 amino acids. CDR1 is SGHVS and CDR2 is FNYEAQ in the germline V gene. V lost 0 bases and J 7 bases, leaving 7 bases between the germline ends. The CDR3 loop is CASSLARFNEQFF. The DNA for the CDR3 is TGTGCCAGCAGCTTAGCTAGATTTAATGAGCAGTTCTTC.

This sequence joins TRBV6-5 and TRBJ1-1; D not resolved. Germline V gives CDR1 MNHEY, CDR2 SVGAGI. The CDR3 loop spans 13 amino acids. V gave up 2 bases and J gave up 9 bases, with 13 bases separating them. The CDR3 bases are TGTGCCAGCAGTTACGGCGCCAGCATGAAAGCTTTCTTT. This encodes CASSYGASMKAFF.

This clonotype came up a few times. This chain connects TRBV5-1 to TRBJ1-5, with D maybe TRBD1 (5 bases). V lost 0 bases and J lost 1, with 8 bases in between. CDR1 is SGHRS and CDR2 is YFSETQ in the germline V gene. This CDR3 is built from 15 residues. CDR3 sequence reads: CASSLGTTSNQPQHF. DNA for the CDR3: TGCGCCAGCAGCTTGGGGACAACAAGCAATCAGCCCCAGCATTTT. The whole variable domain, filled in from reference TRBV5-1 and TRBJ1-5, reads KAGVTQTPRYLIKTRGQQVTLSCSPISGHRSVSWYQQTPGQGLQFLFEYFSETQRNKGNFPGRFSGRQFSNSRSEMNVSTLELGDSALYLCASSLGTTSNQPQHFGDGTRLSIL.

This clonotype was counted between two and nine times. V gene TRBV12-3 or TRBV12-4 combines with J gene TRBJ2-1; 10 nucleotides agree with TRBD2. The CDR3 extends over 15 amino acids. Trimming took 5 bases from V and 6 from J; bases not matched to a gene: 7. The CDR3 bases are TGTGCCAGCAGTCAAACGGGACTAGCGTTCAATGAGCAGTTCTTC. This gives the protein CASSQTGLAFNEQFF.

The chain uses TRBV12-3 or TRBV12-4 and TRBJ2-3; 10 bases are a match to TRBD2. This CDR3 contains 16 residues. J was trimmed by 4 bases and V by 3 bases; bases with no gene match: 7. For the CDR3, the DNA is TGTGCCAGCAGTTTGGCGAGCGGGGGGGCGTCAGATACGCAGTATTTT. As protein: CASSLASGGASDTQYF.

This clonotype was seen a few times. This chain uses TRBV27 with TRBJ2-7; 11 nucleotides match TRBD2. Germline V gene sequence: CDR1 MNHEY, CDR2 SMNVEV (reference sequence). This CDR3 region has 17 residues. With V trimmed by 4 bases and J by 2 bases, 10 bases remained unmatched. The CDR3 region has the DNA TGTGCCAGCAGTTCGGCCCCGACTAGCGGGGCCCCCTACGAGCAGTACTTC. Translation gives CASSSAPTSGAPYEQYF.

This clonotype came up a few times. This chain uses TRBV13 with TRBJ2-1; D possibly corresponds to TRBD1 (6 bases). The length of the CDR3 is 16 residues. Germline loops: CDR1 PRHDT, CDR2 FYEKMQ (reference sequence). V was cut by 4 bases and J by 9 bases, with 22 bases left in between. The CDR3 DNA reads TGTGCCAGCAGCTCCCCCGGTGGGTCTGGGGGCGGTGAGCAGTTCTTC. Residues: CASSSPGGSGGGEQFF.

V and J are TRBV3-1 and TRBJ2-2; D perhaps matches TRBD1 (6 bases). V dropped 4 bases and J dropped 8 bases, with 17 bases sitting between them. The CDR3 totals 15 residues. Germline V gives CDR1 LGHDT, CDR2 YNNKEL (reference sequence). DNA of the CDR3: TGTGCCAGCAGCCCTGTTGAGGGGGTCTCTGGGGAGCTGTTTTTT. Encoded protein: CASSPVEGVSGELFF.

To note about this clonotype: The junction differs from germline at one of its ends, possibly a read error. V usage is TRBV10-3 and J usage is TRBJ1-4; D is possibly TRBD1 (6 bases). The CDR3 runs to 14 residues. Germline V CDR1 and CDR2: ENHRY, SYGVKD. Written as DNA, the CDR3 is TGTGCCATCAGTACCGGGACAACAAATGAAAAACTGTTTTTT. Encoded protein: CAISTGTTNEKLFF.

V usage is TRBV9 and J usage is TRBJ2-1; 7 bases are a match to TRBD2. The germline V gene has CDR1 SGDLS and CDR2 YYNGEE. This CDR3 comprises 18 residues. V lost 0 bases to trimming and J lost 4 bases; unmatched junction nucleotides: 13. CDR3 protein: CASSVASARAGFYNEQFF. The CDR3 DNA sequence: TGTGCCAGCAGCGTAGCCTCCGCACGAGCGGGGTTTTACAATGAGCAGTTCTTC.

This clonotype was seen a few times. The chain couples TRBV7-8 to TRBJ2-2; 8 bases are a match to TRBD2. The V gene end was trimmed by 6 bases and the J gene end by 6 bases; junction bases not matched to a gene: 12. The CDR3 consists of 16 residues. In germline, CDR1 is SGHVS, CDR2 FQNEAQ. This chain's CDR3 is CASSPRSGRNAGELFF. CDR3 DNA: TGTGCCAGCAGTCCAAGGAGCGGGAGAAACGCCGGGGAGCTGTTTTTT.

The V call is TRBV28, the J call TRBJ2-1; TRBD2 aligns across 9 bases. V lost 3 bases, J lost 5 bases, and 5 bases stayed unmatched. The CDR3 loop spans 15 amino acids. Germline assignment: CDR1 MDHEN and CDR2 SYDVKM. In DNA form, the CDR3 reads TGTGCCAGCAGTTTTATAGCGGGGGCCCACAATGAGCAGTTCTTC. Translation: CASSFIAGAHNEQFF.

This clonotype was seen more than once but under ten times. This chain connects TRBV10-3 to TRBJ2-2; D tentatively fits TRBD1 or TRBD2 (6 bases each). This CDR3 has 14 residues. In germline, CDR1 is ENHRY, CDR2 SYGVKD. V lost 10 bases to trimming and J lost 1 base, with 13 bases between them. The CDR3 is CATGGTLNTGELFF. The CDR3 region has the DNA TGTGCCACCGGCGGGACACTGAACACCGGGGAGCTGTTTTTT.

V usage is TRBV5-1 and J usage is TRBJ2-1; 9 nucleotides line up with TRBD2. V shed 2 bases, J shed 5 bases, and the junction held 2 bases outside the gene matches. The germline V gene encodes CDR1 SGHRS and CDR2 YFSETQ. The CDR3 spans 14 residues. CDR3 nucleotide sequence: TGCGCCAGCAGCTTCGCTAGCGGGAACAATGAGCAGTTCTTC. Protein sequence: CASSFASGNNEQFF.

The chain combines TRBV7-8 with TRBJ2-1; D is unresolved. This CDR3 spans 16 amino acids. Deletions cut 0 bases from V and 2 bases from J, with 11 bases between. In germline, CDR1 is SGHVS, CDR2 FQNEAQ. The CDR3 DNA is TGTGCCAGCAGCTTAGCGGCCACGCTTACCTACAATGAGCAGTTCTTC. As protein: CASSLAATLTYNEQFF.